The 30 T cell receptor beta chains given below trace back to one sample, sequenced in a study of blood T cell repertoires in COVID-19. Using immunoSEQ multiplex PCR, the repertoire was profiled, and TCRdb retains in-frame clones only, with some absent. This sample has 80,000 or so clones, with about 68% found just once. Sequenced material: peripheral blood. The receptors shown here come from a man between 50 and 59 years old with active or convalescent COVID-19.

This chain connects TRBV24-1 to TRBJ2-1, with 11 bases that match TRBD2. This CDR3 spans 15 amino acids. The ends lost 7 bases at V and 4 bases at J; junction bases unmatched: 5. Germline-derived CDR1 and CDR2 are KGHDR and SFDVKD. CDR3 sequence (DNA): TGTGCCACCAGCCAGGGGACTAGCGGTTACAATGAGCAGTTCTTC. Residues: CATSQGTSGYNEQFF.

V is TRBV12-3 or TRBV12-4 and J is TRBJ2-7; maybe TRBD1 (6 bases). The CDR3 runs to 11 residues. V lost 5 bases to trimming and J lost 5 bases, with 7 bases between them. CDR3 in DNA: TGTGCCAGCAGTCACAGGGACGAGCAGTACTTC. Translating it yields CASSHRDEQYF.

The DNA of the CDR3 is TGCAGCGTTACCGTCAGGGATAACTATGGCTACACCTTC. It codes for CSVTVRDNYGYTF. The J gene is TRBJ1-2, the V gene TRBV29-1; perhaps TRBD1 as D (5 bases). The V end lost 5 bases, the J end lost 1 base, and 11 bases lay between the germline ends. CDR1 SQVTM and CDR2 ANQGSEA come from the germline V gene. This CDR3 comprises 13 residues.

V and J are TRBV15 and TRBJ2-7; 8 bases are a match to TRBD2. V shed 8 bases and J 4 bases; nucleotides not matched to a gene: 19. The CDR3 length is 17 residues. CDR1 and CDR2 from the germline V gene are LNHNV and YYDKDF (reference sequence). The CDR3 DNA follows: TGTGCCACCTCCCAAGGCGGGGGGCAAGGGGTACAGTACGAGCAGTACTTC. Its protein product is CATSQGGGQGVQYEQYF.

The chain uses TRBV6-8 and TRBJ2-5, with D possibly being TRBD1 (6 bases). The germline V gene encodes CDR1 MNHGY and CDR2 SAAAGT. Trimming stripped 2 bases from V and 5 bases from J, with 15 bases between. The CDR3 sequence is 15 residues long. In DNA form, the CDR3 reads TGTGCCAGCAGTTACCCTACAGGGCCTTGGGAGACCCAGTACTTC. This codes for CASSYPTGPWETQYF.

This chain connects TRBV7-9 to TRBJ2-7; the match to TRBD1 covers 9 bases. The V gene's germline CDR1 is SEHNR and CDR2 FQNEAQ (reference sequence). The ends lost 6 bases at V and 4 bases at J; junction bases unmatched: 4. This CDR3 comprises 13 residues. The CDR3 protein is CASRPGQGYEQYF. The CDR3 region has the DNA TGTGCCAGCAGACCGGGACAGGGTTACGAGCAGTACTTC. The full variable domain, with the rest looked up from reference TRBV7-9 and TRBJ2-7, is DTGVSQNPRHKITKRGQNVTFRCDPISEHNRLYWYRQTLGQGPEFLTYFQNEAQLEKSRLLSDRFSAERPKGSFSTLEIQRTEQGDSAMYLCASRPGQGYEQYFGPGTRLTVT.

The CDR3 nucleotides read TGCGCCAGCAGTCGTAGTGTAGCGGGGGGCGCAGATGAGCAGTTCTTC. Amino acid sequence: CASSRSVAGGADEQFF. The V and J genes are TRBV10-2 and TRBJ2-1; 10 bases fit TRBD2. Germline lookup yields CDR1 WSHSY and CDR2 SAAADI. J was trimmed by 8 bases and V by 5 bases; bases with no gene match: 12. The CDR3 is 16 residues long.

The V call is TRBV9, the J call TRBJ1-1; 7 bases agree with TRBD1. The CDR3 totals 14 residues. The ends lost 0 bases at V and 4 bases at J; junction bases unmatched: 3. Germline values: CDR1 SGDLS, CDR2 YYNGEE. The CDR3 DNA reads TGTGCCAGCAGCGTAGTGACAGGGACCACTGAAGCTTTCTTT. Protein sequence: CASSVVTGTTEAFF.

CDR3 in amino acids: CAIRDRDYVDTEAFF. The DNA of the CDR3 is TGTGCCATCCGGGACAGGGATTATGTAGACACTGAAGCTTTCTTT. The chain is built from TRBV10-3 and TRBJ1-1; 9 positions match TRBD1. The CDR3 is 15 residues long. CDR1 and CDR2 (germline): ENHRY, SYGVKD. The V segment lost 8 bases and the J segment 3 bases; nucleotides outside the gene matches: 10.

The chain uses TRBV7-8 and TRBJ2-7; perhaps TRBD1 as D (6 bases). Trimming took off 3 bases at V and 5 bases at J, with 17 bases between the two ends. Germline-derived CDR1 and CDR2 are SGHVS and FQNEAQ. This CDR3 spans 15 amino acids. The CDR3 nucleotides read TGTGCCAGCAGCTTGTGGGGGACAAGGGCTGACGAGCAGTACTTC. Amino acid sequence: CASSLWGTRADEQYF.

The chain recombines TRBV7-8 with TRBJ2-1, with D perhaps matching TRBD1 (6 bases). V lost 2 bases to trimming and J lost 4 bases, with 15 bases between them. Germline V gene lookup returns CDR1 SGHVS and CDR2 FQNEAQ. The CDR3 totals 16 residues. This chain's CDR3 is CASSLLGRGPYNEQFF. CDR3 bases: TGTGCCAGCAGCTTATTGGGCAGGGGACCTTACAATGAGCAGTTCTTC.

This chain uses TRBV10-3 with TRBJ1-1; TRBD1 matches at 8 bases. The germline gives CDR1 ENHRY, CDR2 SYGVKD. The CDR3 runs 14 residues. The J segment lost 5 bases and the V segment lost 10 bases, leaving 12 bases of the junction unmatched. CDR3 loop: CATDLGQGGTEAFF. The DNA of the CDR3 is TGTGCCACAGACCTCGGACAGGGTGGGACTGAAGCTTTCTTT.

This chain connects TRBV27 to TRBJ2-7; 7 bases agree with TRBD1. This CDR3 has 14 amino acids. The junction had 7 bases not matched to a gene; V was cut back by 8 bases and J by 0 bases. From germline, CDR1 is MNHEY and CDR2 SMNVEV (reference sequence). This chain's CDR3 is CASARGQFSYEQYF. The CDR3 DNA reads TGTGCCAGCGCTCGGGGACAGTTCTCCTACGAGCAGTACTTC.

In this sample, this clone turned up many times. The DNA for the CDR3 is TGCGCCAGCAGTCCCGAGGCCCTCTACGAGCAGTACTTC. Translated, it gives CASSPEALYEQYF. The J gene is TRBJ2-7, the V gene TRBV5-1; D not resolved. V was trimmed by 5 bases and J by 3 bases, leaving 12 bases between them. The CDR3 extends over 13 amino acids. Germline values: CDR1 SGHRS, CDR2 YFSETQ. Variable domain in full (rest from reference TRBV5-1 and TRBJ2-7): KAGVTQTPRYLIKTRGQQVTLSCSPISGHRSVSWYQQTPGQGLQFLFEYFSETQRNKGNFPGRFSGRQFSNSRSEMNVSTLELGDSALYLCASSPEALYEQYFGPGTRLTVT.

This chain connects TRBV6-6 to TRBJ1-5, with 7 positions matching TRBD1. The CDR3 is 12 residues long. The germline CDR1 and CDR2 sequences are MNHNY and SVGAGI (reference sequence). Losses at the gene ends were 5 bases for V and 7 bases for J; bases not matched to a gene: 2. CDR3 region: CASSTGDQPQHF. CDR3 in DNA: TGTGCCAGCAGTACAGGGGACCAGCCCCAGCATTTT.

The gene calls are TRBV30 and TRBJ2-2; D call uncertain. Germline CDR1 and CDR2: GTSNPN and SVGIG (reference sequence). The ends were cut back, 5 bases at V and 1 base at J, with 14 bases in the middle. The CDR3 covers 15 residues. CDR3 loop: CAWSLGHQNTGELFF. DNA for the CDR3: TGTGCCTGGTCCCTGGGCCATCAGAACACCGGGGAGCTGTTTTTT.

The CDR3 nucleotides are TGTGCCAGCAGCTTAGCGTCTGCAGAGAACACTGAAGCTTTCTTT. This encodes CASSLASAENTEAFF. V usage is TRBV7-9 and J usage is TRBJ1-1; unclear D gene. CDR1 is SEHNR, CDR2 FQNEAQ, per germline (reference sequence). The CDR3 is made up of 15 amino acids. The V and J ends lost 0 bases and 1 base respectively, with 9 bases between them.

The sample holds a few counts of this clone. This chain uses TRBV3-1 (or the pseudogene TRBV3-2) with TRBJ1-4, with 7 bases fitting TRBD1. Per the germline V gene, CDR1 is LGHDT and CDR2 is YNNKEL (reference sequence). Trimming took 1 base from V and 4 from J; bases not matched to a gene: 6. The CDR3 is 16 residues long. The CDR3 DNA reads TGTGCCAGCAGCCAAGCTCCGGGACAGAATAATGAAAAACTGTTTTTT. It encodes CASSQAPGQNNEKLFF.

The V and J genes are TRBV3-1 (or the pseudogene TRBV3-2) and TRBJ2-3, with 11 bases aligning to TRBD2. With 6 bases clipped from V and 2 bases from J, the junction kept 10 bases outside the gene matches. Germline CDR1 is LGHDT and CDR2 is YNNKEL (reference sequence). CDR3 length equals 17 residues. CDR3 bases: TGTGCCAGCAGTCAACCCCTAGCGGGGGGCCACACAGATACGCAGTATTTT. Amino acid sequence: CASSQPLAGGHTDTQYF.

The chain carries TRBV9 and TRBJ1-2, with 9 bases fitting TRBD1. This CDR3 has 16 amino acids. J was trimmed by 4 bases and V by 0 bases; bases with no gene match: 7. Germline lookup yields CDR1 SGDLS and CDR2 YYNGEE. CDR3 residues: CASSVVGQGGIYGYTF. As DNA, the CDR3 is TGTGCCAGCAGCGTAGTGGGACAGGGCGGGATCTATGGCTACACCTTC.

The genes are TRBV6-6 and TRBJ2-4, with 16 bases aligning to TRBD2. Trimming cost V 2 bases and J 10 bases; bases outside gene matches: 5. The CDR3 is 16 amino acids. CDR1 MNHNY and CDR2 SVGAGI come from the germline V gene (reference sequence). The CDR3 loop is CASSYPGLAGGRIQYF. The CDR3 DNA is TGTGCCAGCAGTTACCCGGGACTAGCGGGGGGGAGGATTCAGTACTTC.

V usage is TRBV19 and J usage is TRBJ2-2; 8 positions agree with TRBD2. Germline CDR1 is LNHDA and CDR2 is SQIVND (reference sequence). This CDR3 region has 16 residues. V shed 5 bases and J 5 bases; nucleotides not matched to a gene: 10. CDR3 DNA sequence: TGTGCCAGTAGTCCCCGAGCGGGGGATCATACCGGGGAGCTGTTTTTT. Amino acids: CASSPRAGDHTGELFF.

This chain uses TRBV7-2 with TRBJ2-1, with 8 positions matching TRBD2. The CDR3 loop spans 14 amino acids. V lost 4 bases to trimming and J lost 4 bases; unmatched junction nucleotides: 3. Per germline, CDR1 SGHTA and CDR2 FQGNSA. CDR3 region: CASSSTSGYNEQFF. CDR3 coding DNA: TGTGCCAGCAGCTCCACTAGCGGTTACAATGAGCAGTTCTTC.

J is TRBJ2-7 and V is TRBV6-6, with a weak D call TRBD2 (6 bases). Trimming pared 5 bases from V and 2 bases from J, leaving 19 bases between. The CDR3 has 16 residues. From germline, CDR1 is MNHNY and CDR2 SVGAGI (reference sequence). The chain's CDR3 is CASSPTQGGGTYEQYF. Here the CDR3 DNA reads TGTGCCAGCAGTCCAACTCAGGGAGGAGGGACCTACGAGCAGTACTTC.

This chain connects TRBV4-3 to TRBJ1-1; 9 positions match TRBD1. CDR3 size: 15 residues. Germline lookup yields CDR1 LGHNA and CDR2 YSLEER. J gave up 1 base and V 5 bases, and 5 bases lay outside the gene matches. DNA of the CDR3: TGCGCCAGCAGCAAACTGGGACAGGGGAACACTGAAGCTTTCTTT. It translates to CASSKLGQGNTEAFF.

J is TRBJ2-5 and V is TRBV21-1; the D segment call TRBD1 is taken from the table without a DNA check. TRBV21-1 is termed a pseudogene. The CDR3 spans 15 residues. CDR3 sequence (DNA): TGTGCCAGCAGCAAAGAAGGGACAGTGGGGGAGACCCAGTACTTC. This sequence encodes CASSKEGTVGETQYF.

The chain combines TRBV11-2 with TRBJ1-4; D is perhaps TRBD1 (5 bases). V was cut by 5 bases and J by 3 bases, with 13 bases left in between. The CDR3 totals 15 residues. The germline gives CDR1 SGHAT, CDR2 FQNNGV. The CDR3 region is CASSTGEAANEKLFF. CDR3 in DNA: TGTGCCAGCAGCACGGGGGAGGCAGCTAATGAAAAACTGTTTTTT.

The CDR3 bases are TGTGCCAGTAGTATGGGACTAGCGGGGCTTAACAATGAGCAGTTCTTC. It encodes CASSMGLAGLNNEQFF. V is TRBV19 and J is TRBJ2-1, with 13 nucleotides matching TRBD2. Germline-derived CDR1 and CDR2 are LNHDA and SQIVND (reference sequence). This CDR3 is 16 amino acids long. The J segment lost 5 bases and the V segment lost 3 bases, leaving 4 bases of the junction unmatched.

The V call is TRBV30, the J call TRBJ2-7; a weak D match, TRBD2 (7 bases). The germline V gene encodes CDR1 GTSNPN and CDR2 SVGIG (reference sequence). The CDR3 runs to 11 residues. V shed 8 bases and J shed 7 bases, with 15 bases lying between them. CDR3: CARGRGREQYF. The DNA for the CDR3 is TGTGCCCGGGGGCGGGGGCGGGAGCAGTACTTC.

This clone occurred once. CDR3 protein: CASRGGGYEQYF. CDR3 sequence (DNA): TGTGCCAGCAGAGGGGGCGGCTACGAGCAGTACTTC. The V call is TRBV2, the J call TRBJ2-7, with 7 positions matching TRBD1. Germline CDR1 reads SNHLY; CDR2 reads FYNNEI. The CDR3 spans 12 residues. V gave up 6 bases and J gave up 3 bases; unmatched junction bases: 2.